This T cell receptor beta chain was sequenced during a study of molecular identifiers for immune sequencing clone quantification. TCRdb ran MiXCR on the PCR reads and lists one entry per CDR3 protein. The table records roughly 50,000 distinct CDR3 sequences, about 23% of them present only once. With 1 base removed from V and 5 bases from J, the gap between germline ends came to 9 bases. The germline V gene encodes CDR1 MNHNY and CDR2 SVGAGI (reference sequence). This CDR3 is built from 14 residues. On this clonotype: One base away lies a much larger clone, so this may be a sequencing read error.

The sequencing sample was made of naive CD8+ T cells from blood, with Jurkat cell RNA spiked in. Subset noted: FACS-sorted CD8+CD4-CCR7+CD45RA+ naive T cells. The clonotype originates from a human donor in good health. Some libraries in this study had Jurkat cell RNA spiked in. This chain connects TRBV6-6 to TRBJ1-5; TRBD1 is a possible D gene (5 bases). CDR3 protein: CASSYLGHDQPQHF. For the CDR3, the DNA is TGTGCCAGCAGTTACTTAGGACACGATCAGCCCCAGCATTTT.